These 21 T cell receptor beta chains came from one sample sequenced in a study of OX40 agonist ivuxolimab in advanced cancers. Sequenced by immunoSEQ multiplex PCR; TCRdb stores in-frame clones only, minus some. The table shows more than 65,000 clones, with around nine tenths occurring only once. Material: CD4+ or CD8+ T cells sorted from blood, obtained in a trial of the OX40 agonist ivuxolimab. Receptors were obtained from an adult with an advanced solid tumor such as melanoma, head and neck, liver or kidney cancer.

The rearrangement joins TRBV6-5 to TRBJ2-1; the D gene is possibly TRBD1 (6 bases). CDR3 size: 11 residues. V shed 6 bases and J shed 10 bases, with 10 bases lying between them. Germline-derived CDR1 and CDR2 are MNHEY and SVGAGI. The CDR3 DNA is TGTGCCAGCAGCAGGGGTCGGGAGCAGTTCTTC. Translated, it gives CASSRGREQFF.

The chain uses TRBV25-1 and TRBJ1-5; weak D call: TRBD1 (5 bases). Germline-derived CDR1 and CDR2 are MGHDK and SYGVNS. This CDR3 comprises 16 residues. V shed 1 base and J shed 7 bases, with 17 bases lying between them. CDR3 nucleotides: TGTGCCAGCAGTGAATCAGGGACTCTACCGGGGCAGCCCCAGCATTTT. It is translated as CASSESGTLPGQPQHF.

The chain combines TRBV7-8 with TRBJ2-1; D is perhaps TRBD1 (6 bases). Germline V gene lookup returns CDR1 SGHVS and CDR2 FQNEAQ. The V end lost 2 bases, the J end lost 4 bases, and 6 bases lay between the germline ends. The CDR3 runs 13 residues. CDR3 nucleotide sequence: TGTGCCAGCAGCTTAACAGGGTACAATGAGCAGTTCTTC. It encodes CASSLTGYNEQFF.

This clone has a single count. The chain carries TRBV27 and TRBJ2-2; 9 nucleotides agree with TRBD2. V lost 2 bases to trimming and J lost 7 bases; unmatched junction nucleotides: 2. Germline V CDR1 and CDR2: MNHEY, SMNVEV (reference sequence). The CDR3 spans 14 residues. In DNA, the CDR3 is TGTGCCAGCAGTTTAGCGGGGGGGCACGGGGAGCTGTTTTTT. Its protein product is CASSLAGGHGELFF.

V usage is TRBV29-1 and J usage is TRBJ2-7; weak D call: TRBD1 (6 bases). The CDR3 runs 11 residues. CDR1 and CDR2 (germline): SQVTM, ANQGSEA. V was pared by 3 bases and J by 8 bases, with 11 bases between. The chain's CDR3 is CSVDLGDKQYF. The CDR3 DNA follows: TGCAGCGTTGATTTAGGGGACAAGCAGTACTTC.

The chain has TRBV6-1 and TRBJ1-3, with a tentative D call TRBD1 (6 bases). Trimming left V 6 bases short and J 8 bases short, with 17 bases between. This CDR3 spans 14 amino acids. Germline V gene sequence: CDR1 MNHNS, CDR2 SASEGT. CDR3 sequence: CASRDQGWSDTIYF. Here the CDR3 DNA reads TGTGCCAGCAGGGACCAGGGGTGGTCGGACACCATATATTTT.

In DNA, the CDR3 is TGTGCCAGCTCAACAAGACAGGCGTCCTACAATGAGCAGTTCTTC. Its protein is CASSTRQASYNEQFF. V and J are TRBV18 and TRBJ2-1, with D possibly TRBD1 on 6 matching bases. From germline, CDR1 is KGHSH and CDR2 LQKENI. Trimming took 5 bases from V and 1 from J, leaving 12 bases between them. The CDR3 runs to 15 residues. The full variable domain, its missing parts supplied by reference TRBV18 and TRBJ2-1, is NAGVMQNPRHLVRRRGQEARLRCSPMKGHSHVYWYRQLPEEGLKFMVYLQKENIIDESGMPKERFSAEFPKEGPSILRIQQVVRGDSAAYFCASSTRQASYNEQFFGPGTRLTVL.

This chain's CDR3 is CASSLTGAAVEQYF. CDR3 sequence (DNA): TGCGCCAGCAGCTTAACAGGGGCCGCGGTCGAGCAGTACTTC. V gene TRBV5-1 combines with J gene TRBJ2-7, with 7 nucleotides matching TRBD1. Trimming cost V 2 bases and J 6 bases; bases outside gene matches: 8. This CDR3 region has 14 residues. In germline, CDR1 is SGHRS, CDR2 YFSETQ.

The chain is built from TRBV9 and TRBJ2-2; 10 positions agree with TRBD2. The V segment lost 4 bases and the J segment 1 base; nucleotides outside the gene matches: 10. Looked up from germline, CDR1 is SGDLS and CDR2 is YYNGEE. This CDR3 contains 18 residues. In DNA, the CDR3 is TGTGCCAGCAGCCCCGGCTCCCTAGCGGGAGTGAACACCGGGGAGCTGTTTTTT. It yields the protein CASSPGSLAGVNTGELFF.

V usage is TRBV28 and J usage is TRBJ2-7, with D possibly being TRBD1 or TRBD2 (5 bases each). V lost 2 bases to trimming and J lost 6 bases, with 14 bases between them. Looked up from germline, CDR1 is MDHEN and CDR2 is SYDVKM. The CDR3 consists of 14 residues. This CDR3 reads CASSLGTGFGEQYF. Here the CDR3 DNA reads TGTGCCAGCAGTTTAGGGACGGGGTTCGGCGAGCAGTACTTC. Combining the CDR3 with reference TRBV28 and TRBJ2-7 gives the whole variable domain DVKVTQSSRYLVKRTGEKVFLECVQDMDHENMFWYRQDPGLGLRLIYFSYDVKMKEKGDIPEGYSVSREKKERFSLILESASTNQTSMYLCASSLGTGFGEQYFGPGTRLTVT.

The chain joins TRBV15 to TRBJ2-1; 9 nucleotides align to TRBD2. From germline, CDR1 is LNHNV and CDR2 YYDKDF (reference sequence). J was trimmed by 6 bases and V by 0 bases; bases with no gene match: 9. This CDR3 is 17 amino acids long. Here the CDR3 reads CATSRDRGSGRGNEQFF. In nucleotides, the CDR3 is TGTGCCACCAGCAGAGATCGAGGTAGCGGGAGAGGCAATGAGCAGTTCTTC.

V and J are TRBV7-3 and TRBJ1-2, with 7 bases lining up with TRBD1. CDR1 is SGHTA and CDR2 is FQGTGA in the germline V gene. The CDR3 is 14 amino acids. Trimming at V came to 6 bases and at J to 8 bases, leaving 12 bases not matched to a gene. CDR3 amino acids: CASSEPRGSRGYTF. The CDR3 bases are TGTGCCAGCAGTGAACCCAGGGGGTCTAGGGGCTACACCTTC.

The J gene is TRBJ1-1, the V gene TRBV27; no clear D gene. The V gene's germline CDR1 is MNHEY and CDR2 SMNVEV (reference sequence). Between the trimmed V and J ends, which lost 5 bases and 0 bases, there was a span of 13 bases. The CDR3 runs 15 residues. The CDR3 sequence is CASSPQSVVNTEAFF. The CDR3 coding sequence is TGTGCCAGCAGTCCCCAGAGCGTGGTGAACACTGAAGCTTTCTTT.

CDR3 loop: CSVEAGFGEKLFF. CDR3 nucleotides: TGCAGCGTTGAGGCGGGGTTTGGTGAAAAACTGTTTTTT. The chain joins TRBV29-1 to TRBJ1-4; D remains unclear. Germline V CDR1 and CDR2: SQVTM, ANQGSEA. The CDR3 totals 13 residues. Deletions cut 3 bases from V and 7 bases from J, with 12 bases between.

This CDR3 reads CASQRGNQETQYF. The CDR3 DNA follows: TGTGCCAGTCAGCGGGGCAACCAAGAGACCCAGTACTTC. The chain links TRBV7-2 to TRBJ2-5; 7 nucleotides line up with TRBD2. Unmatched junction bases numbered 4, after V lost 9 bases and J lost 0 bases. The length of the CDR3 is 13 residues. Germline CDR1 SGHTA, CDR2 FQGNSA.

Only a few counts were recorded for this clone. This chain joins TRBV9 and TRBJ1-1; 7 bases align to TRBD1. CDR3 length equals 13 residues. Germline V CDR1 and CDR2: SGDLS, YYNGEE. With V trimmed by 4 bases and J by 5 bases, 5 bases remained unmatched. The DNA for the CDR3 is TGTGCCAGCAGCATGACAGGGTGGACTGAAGCTTTCTTT. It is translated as CASSMTGWTEAFF.

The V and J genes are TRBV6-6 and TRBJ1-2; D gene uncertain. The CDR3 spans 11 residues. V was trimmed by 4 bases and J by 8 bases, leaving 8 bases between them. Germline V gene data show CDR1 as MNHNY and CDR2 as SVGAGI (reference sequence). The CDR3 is CASSSGNGYTF. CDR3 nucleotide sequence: TGTGCCAGCAGTTCGGGGAACGGCTACACCTTC.

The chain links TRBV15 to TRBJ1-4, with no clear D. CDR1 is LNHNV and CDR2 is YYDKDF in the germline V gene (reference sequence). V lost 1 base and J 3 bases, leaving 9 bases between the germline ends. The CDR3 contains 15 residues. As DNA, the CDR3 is TGTGCCACCAGCAGAGCTCCCGCCGCTAATGAAAAACTGTTTTTT. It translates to CATSRAPAANEKLFF.

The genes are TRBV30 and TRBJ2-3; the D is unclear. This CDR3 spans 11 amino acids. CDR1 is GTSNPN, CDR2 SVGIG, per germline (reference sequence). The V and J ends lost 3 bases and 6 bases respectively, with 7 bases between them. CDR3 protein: CAWSRADTQYF. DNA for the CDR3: TGTGCCTGGAGCCGGGCGGATACGCAGTATTTT. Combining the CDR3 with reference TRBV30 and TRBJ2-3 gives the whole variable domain SQTIHQWPATLVQPVGSPLSLECTVEGTSNPNLYWYRQAAGRGLQLLFYSVGIGQISSEVPQNLSASRPQDRQFILSSKKLLLSDSGFYLCAWSRADTQYFGPGTRLTVL.

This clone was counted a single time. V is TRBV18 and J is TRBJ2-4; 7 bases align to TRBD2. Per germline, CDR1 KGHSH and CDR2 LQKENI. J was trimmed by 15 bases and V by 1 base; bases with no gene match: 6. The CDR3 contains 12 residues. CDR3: CASSPQGGGRYF. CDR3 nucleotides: TGTGCCAGCTCACCACAAGGCGGGGGAAGGTACTTC.

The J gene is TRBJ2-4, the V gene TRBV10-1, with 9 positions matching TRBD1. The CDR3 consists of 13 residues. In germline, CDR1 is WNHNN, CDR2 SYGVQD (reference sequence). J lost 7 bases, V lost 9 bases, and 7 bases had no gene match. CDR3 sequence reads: CASGGQGSNIQYF. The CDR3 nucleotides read TGCGCCAGTGGGGGACAGGGTTCCAACATTCAGTACTTC.